Listed below are T cell receptor beta chains from one sample, sequenced in a study of shared clonotypes between healthy human individuals. Data came from immunoSEQ multiplex PCR; TCRdb stores just in-frame clones and leaves some out. The table shows 2,100,000 or so clones, with approximately 95% occurring only once. The sequenced material came from naive CD4+ T cells sorted from blood. The receptor source for this set is a young man in good health. Each CDR3 is given with its conserved first and last residue. The D gene is left open where the match is weak. Rows give clone size only sometimes, using once, few, many, or a class for an expanded clone.

CDR3aa,CDR3nt,d_gene,len,j_gene,v_gene,abundance
CASSSYGMAIGPSETQYF,TGTGCCAGCTCATCGTATGGTATGGCTATCGGTCCCTCAGAGACCCAGTACTTC,.,18,TRBJ2-5,TRBV18,.
CASSVEQGVGYEQYF,TGTGCCAGCAGCGTAGAACAGGGGGTTGGATACGAGCAGTACTTC,TRBD1,15,TRBJ2-7,TRBV9,.
CASTLSGVNEQYF,TGTGCCAGCACCCTCAGCGGCGTCAACGAGCAGTACTTC,.,13,TRBJ2-7,TRBV6-6,.
CASSPTGSGYTEAFF,TGTGCCAGCAGCCCGACAGGGTCTGGATACACTGAAGCTTTCTTT,TRBD1,15,TRBJ1-1,TRBV2,.
CASSAGLAGHNEQFF,TGTGCCAGCAGTGCGGGACTAGCGGGGCACAATGAGCAGTTCTTC,TRBD2,15,TRBJ2-1,TRBV25-1,.
CASSFSRSSYNEQFF,TGTGCCAGCAGCTTCAGCAGAAGCTCCTACAATGAGCAGTTCTTC,.,15,TRBJ2-1,TRBV7-2,.
CASSVRGSLDEQFF,TGTGCCAGCAGTGTTCGGGGATCTCTGGATGAGCAGTTCTTC,.,14,TRBJ2-1,TRBV2,.
CASSLYDYGTGLYEQYF,TGTGCCAGCTCACTATACGATTACGGGACAGGGCTCTACGAGCAGTACTTC,TRBD1,17,TRBJ2-7,TRBV18,.
CAGGDSSYEQYF,TGTGCCGGTGGGGACAGCTCCTACGAGCAGTACTTC,TRBD1,12,TRBJ2-7,TRBV6-1,.
CASNSWRGSYEQYF,TGTGCCAGCAATTCCTGGAGGGGCTCCTACGAGCAGTACTTC,.,14,TRBJ2-7,TRBV9,.
CASSLQETQYF,TGTGCCAGCAGCTTGCAGGAGACCCAGTACTTC,.,11,TRBJ2-5,TRBV5-5,.
CAISDTGGTGEQYF,TGTGCCATCAGTGACACCGGGGGTACGGGAGAGCAGTACTTC,.,14,TRBJ2-7,TRBV10-3,.
CASSLTGNSDTQYF,TGTGCCAGCAGCCTAACGGGGAATTCAGATACGCAGTATTTT,.,14,TRBJ2-3,TRBV5-4,.
CASSSSGTSVTQYF,TGTGCCAGCAGCTCCTCCGGGACTAGCGTGACCCAGTACTTC,TRBD2,14,TRBJ2-5,TRBV7-2,.
CASSNGETQYF,TGTGCCAGCAGCAATGGGGAGACCCAGTACTTC,.,11,TRBJ2-5,TRBV13,.
CASSLGTLNSPLHF,TGTGCCAGCAGCTTGGGGACCCTCAATTCACCCCTCCACTTT,.,14,TRBJ1-6,TRBV11-2,.
CASSLPGLSEQYF,TGTGCCAGCAGTTTACCGGGACTAAGCGAGCAGTACTTC,TRBD2,13,TRBJ2-7,TRBV27,once
CASSPRQGSYNEQFF,TGTGCCAGCAGCCCTCGACAGGGATCCTACAATGAGCAGTTCTTC,TRBD1,15,TRBJ2-1,TRBV5-6,.
CASSLFGGSNYGYTF,TGTGCCAGCAGTTTATTCGGGGGCTCTAACTATGGCTACACCTTC,.,15,TRBJ1-2,TRBV27,.
CASSLAGDQPQHF,TGTGCCAGCAGCTTAGCTGGGGATCAGCCCCAGCATTTT,.,13,TRBJ1-5,TRBV7-8,.
CASSLGRQIGYYGYTF,TGTGCCAGCAGCTTAGGCAGACAGATCGGTTACTATGGCTACACCTTC,.,16,TRBJ1-2,TRBV7-9,.
CASSTTGGLGNTIYF,TGTGCCAGCAGCACAACAGGGGGCCTAGGAAACACCATATATTTT,TRBD1,15,TRBJ1-3,TRBV7-3,.
CASSPSPPTEAFF,TGTGCCAGCAGCCCCAGCCCCCCAACTGAAGCTTTCTTT,.,13,TRBJ1-1,TRBV28,.
CASSTTGRNSPLHF,TGTGCCAGTAGTACGACAGGGAGAAATTCACCCCTCCACTTT,TRBD1,14,TRBJ1-6,TRBV19,.
CASRGTRENTEAFF,TGTGCCAGCAGGGGTACCAGGGAGAACACTGAAGCTTTCTTT,.,14,TRBJ1-1,TRBV2,.
CASKKEGLNTEAFF,TGTGCCAGCAAAAAGGAGGGTCTGAACACTGAAGCTTTCTTT,.,14,TRBJ1-1,TRBV6-5,.
CASSSPAGGTEAFF,TGTGCCAGCAGTTCCCCGGCGGGGGGCACTGAAGCTTTCTTT,.,14,TRBJ1-1,TRBV6-5,.
CASRSTGVDGNTIYF,TGTGCCAGCAGGTCGACAGGGGTAGACGGAAACACCATATATTTT,TRBD1,15,TRBJ1-3,TRBV27,.
CASSSRTGGGETQYF,TGCGCCAGCAGCTCCCGGACAGGGGGCGGTGAGACCCAGTACTTC,TRBD1,15,TRBJ2-5,TRBV5-1,.
CASSPNNLGGETEAFF,TGTGCCAGCTCACCAAACAACCTTGGGGGTGAGACTGAAGCTTTCTTT,.,16,TRBJ1-1,TRBV18,.
CASSRAEGPYEQYF,TGTGCCAGCAGCAGGGCCGAAGGGCCCTACGAGCAGTACTTC,.,14,TRBJ2-7,TRBV2,.
CASSEATGRNTIYF,TGTGCCAGCAGTGAAGCGACAGGGCGAAACACCATATATTTT,TRBD1,14,TRBJ1-3,TRBV6-1,.
CASSYLQGNTEAFF,TGTGCCAGCAGTTACCTACAAGGGAACACTGAAGCTTTCTTT,.,14,TRBJ1-1,TRBV6-6,.
CASTQGGGGTGELFF,TGCGCCAGCACCCAAGGGGGGGGTGGCACCGGGGAGCTGTTTTTT,.,15,TRBJ2-2,TRBV10-2,.
CSVEGQGVNFF,TGCAGCGTTGAGGGACAGGGGGTAAATTTCTTC,TRBD1,11,TRBJ2-1,TRBV29-1,.
CASSWDGFHGYTF,TGTGCCAGCAGCTGGGACGGGTTCCATGGCTACACCTTC,.,13,TRBJ1-2,TRBV6-5,.
CASSQAGAAHSSGNTIYF,TGCGCCAGCAGCCAAGCCGGGGCGGCTCACTCCTCTGGAAACACCATATATTTT,.,18,TRBJ1-3,TRBV4-3,.
CAWSVGGGYGYTF,TGTGCCTGGAGTGTGGGGGGCGGCTATGGCTACACCTTC,.,13,TRBJ1-2,TRBV30,once
CASSPTTETQYF,TGTGCCAGCAGCCCAACGACGGAGACCCAGTACTTC,.,12,TRBJ2-5,TRBV9,.
CASSYDRVNTEAFF,TGTGCCAGCAGTTACGACAGGGTGAACACTGAAGCTTTCTTT,TRBD1,14,TRBJ1-1,TRBV6-5,.
CASSFWPGGHNQPQHF,TGCGCCAGCAGCTTTTGGCCCGGGGGGCACAATCAGCCCCAGCATTTT,.,16,TRBJ1-5,TRBV4-1,.